This T cell receptor beta chain is from a study of T cells expressing NK-cell markers. Across the study: The authors sequenced eight donors, of whom seven were HCMV-seropositive and one was seronegative. Overall study results and limits: About six donors showed dominant NKG2C+ clonotypes comprising roughly 1.0-7.5% of their CD8+ T cells.

As concerns this clonotype: Its target is unknown.

Germline-derived CDR1 and CDR2 are SGHRS and YFSETQ. The CDR3 contains 15 residues. UMIs were included in TCR beta cDNA generated by 5'RACE template switching. TCRdb re-called the 5' RACE reads, yielding one record per CDR3 amino acid sequence without DNA. Its listing shows 350,000 to 500,000 distinct CDR3 sequences. The sequenced sample consisted of blood T cells: a sorted CD56 or NKG2C T cell subset, CD4+ or CD8+ T cells, or bulk PBMC T cells (not recorded which). The chain couples TRBV5-1 to TRBJ1-1; checking the TCRdb D call of TRBD1 is not possible without DNA. The receptor was derived from a woman between 18 and 75 years old in good health. The CDR3 region is CASSLIGQSNTEAFF.